The sample holds a few counts of the clone carrying this T cell receptor beta chain. Antigen specificity is unknown. A 5'RACE reaction primed in the constant segment made cDNA libraries of TCR alpha and TCR beta, and these carried sample barcodes and UMIs. TCRdb re-analysed the 5' RACE reads in MiXCR, keeping a single row per CDR3 protein. The repertoire holds about 560,000 distinct CDR3 sequences, with 20% to 25% as singletons. The source of the sample is a study of T-cell memory formation after mild COVID-19. Broader study findings: Shrinking CD4+ clones were chiefly CM and EM; CD8+ ones were chiefly EMRA. Pre-infection memory carried some responding clones, suggesting that cross-reactive memory joined.

This CDR3 spans 13 amino acids. Germline V CDR1 and CDR2: MNHNS, SASEGT. V dropped 6 bases and J dropped 7; count of bases not matched to a gene: 1. The source is an adult woman who had mild COVID-19 (a few samples of this study predate the infection). Cell type and time point are not known. Sequencing was carried out using PBMCs or a T cell subset sorted from them (not recorded which). V gene TRBV6-1 combines with J gene TRBJ1-6; 9 bases agree with TRBD1. CDR3 sequence: CASRQGANSPLHF. The CDR3 DNA sequence: TGTGCCAGCAGACAGGGGGCGAATTCACCCCTCCACTTT.